This T cell receptor beta chain was profiled in a study of T cells in Graves' hyperthyroidism and ophthalmopathy. RNA transcripts were the template for amplifying TCR beta CDR3 regions. A set of HTBI primers served as the primers for a first-round RT-PCR of the TCR CDR3. One entry per CDR3 protein, called by TCRdb with MiXCR from the multiplex PCR reads. The repertoire includes more than 550,000 distinct CDR3 sequences, roughly a sixth of them detected once, and around 16% sits in the top ten. The sample holds one count of this clonotype. CDR1 SGHAT and CDR2 FQNNGV come from the germline V gene. The length of the CDR3 is 14 residues. Trimming stripped 8 bases from V and 1 base from J, with 14 bases between.

Specimen: blood. The chain links TRBV11-2 to TRBJ1-2; D is perhaps TRBD1 (6 bases). The origin of this receptor is a man aged 50 to 60 with Graves' hyperthyroidism. In DNA, the CDR3 is TGTGCCAGCTCCCGACAGGCACGTAACTATGGCTACACCTTC. Translating gives CASSRQARNYGYTF.